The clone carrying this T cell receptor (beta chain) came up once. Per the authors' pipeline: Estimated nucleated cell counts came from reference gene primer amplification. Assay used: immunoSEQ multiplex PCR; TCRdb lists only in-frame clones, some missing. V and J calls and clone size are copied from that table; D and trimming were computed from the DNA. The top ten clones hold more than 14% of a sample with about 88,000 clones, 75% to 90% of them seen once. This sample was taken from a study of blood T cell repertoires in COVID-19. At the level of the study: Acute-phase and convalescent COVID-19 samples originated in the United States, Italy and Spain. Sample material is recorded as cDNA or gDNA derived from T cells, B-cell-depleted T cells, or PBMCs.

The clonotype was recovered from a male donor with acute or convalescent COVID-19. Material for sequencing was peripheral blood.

CDR3 nucleotides: TGTGCCAGTAGGGCCAGACTAGCGGGGCCGGGGGCAGATACGCAGTATTTT. It encodes CASRARLAGPGADTQYF. V gene TRBV19 combines with J gene TRBJ2-3; TRBD2 aligns across 11 bases. V trimming: 6 bases; J trimming: 4 bases; junction bases outside the gene matches: 12. The germline gives CDR1 LNHDA, CDR2 SQIVND (reference sequence). CDR3 length: 17 residues.